The 10 T cell receptor beta chains presented below share a single source sample, sequenced in a study of a mutant IDH1 vaccine in newly diagnosed glioma. The data were produced by immunoSEQ multiplex PCR, yet TCRdb's version contains in-frame clones alone and is incomplete. The sample lists 29,000 or so clones, under 80% occurring once. Sample time point: week 35, safety follow-up. One vaccine dose held 300 ug of mutant IDH1 20-mer peptide and came with topical imiquimod. Their antigens are not known. This specimen was PBMCs, taken from a glioma patient whose treatment included an IDH1 peptide vaccine. These receptors came from a man aged 45 to 65 with glioma.

This chain uses TRBV6-1 with TRBJ2-3; TRBD2 aligns across 10 bases. V was pared by 7 bases and J by 6 bases, with 10 bases of the junction left unmatched. There are 15 residues in the CDR3. Germline V gene sequence: CDR1 MNHNS, CDR2 SASEGT. CDR3 in amino acids: CASTLGAGGPDTQYF. The CDR3 DNA follows: TGTGCCAGCACTTTGGGAGCGGGGGGGCCTGATACGCAGTATTTT.

The J gene is TRBJ2-7, the V gene TRBV10-3; the match to TRBD1 covers 7 bases. The trim removed 11 bases at V and 7 bases at J, leaving 11 bases unmatched. CDR1 is ENHRY, CDR2 SYGVKD, per germline. The CDR3 extends over 12 amino acids. CDR3 DNA: TGTGCCGCCTCGGACAGGTTAGTTGAGCAGTACTTC. Encoded protein: CAASDRLVEQYF.

This chain connects TRBV9 to TRBJ1-1, with D uncertain. V was cut by 4 bases and J by 0 bases, with 10 bases left in between. CDR3 size: 14 residues. Germline CDR1 SGDLS, CDR2 YYNGEE. The CDR3 is CASSPYRMNTEAFF. As DNA, the CDR3 is TGTGCCAGCAGCCCGTACCGCATGAACACTGAAGCTTTCTTT. Complete variable domain (other parts from reference TRBV9 and TRBJ1-1): DSGVTQTPKHLITATGQRVTLRCSPRSGDLSVYWYQQSLDQGLQFLIQYYNGEERAKGNILERFSAQQFPDLHSELNLSSLELGDSALYFCASSPYRMNTEAFFGQGTRLTVV.

This chain connects TRBV11-2 to TRBJ1-1; D gene uncertain. Trimming took off 1 base at V and 11 bases at J, with 14 bases between the two ends. Looked up from germline, CDR1 is SGHAT and CDR2 is FQNNGV. CDR3 length: 13 amino acids. CDR3 coding DNA: TGTGCCAGCAGCTTAGGTCTTCAGTTTGGGGCTTTCTTT. This translates into CASSLGLQFGAFF.

V usage is TRBV14 and J usage is TRBJ1-1; D uncertain. Per germline, CDR1 SGHDN and CDR2 FVKESK. The length of the CDR3 is 13 residues. Trimming stripped 5 bases from V and 4 bases from J, with 11 bases between. The CDR3, as DNA: TGTGCCAGCAGCTCGTCGACCGGCACTGAAGCTTTCTTT. The encoded protein is CASSSSTGTEAFF.

The J gene is TRBJ1-3, the V gene TRBV11-3, with D unresolved. V was shortened by 5 bases and J by 0 bases, with 8 bases between the two germline ends. The germline CDR1 and CDR2 sequences are SGHNT and YENEEA. The CDR3 is 14 residues long. The CDR3 DNA follows: TGTGCCAGCAGCCTTCAGTACTCTGGAAACACCATATATTTT. This gives the protein CASSLQYSGNTIYF.

J is TRBJ2-7 and V is TRBV2; D ambiguous. Trimming took 8 bases from V and 3 from J, leaving 11 bases between them. Per the germline V gene, CDR1 is SNHLY and CDR2 is FYNNEI. The CDR3 runs to 12 residues. The CDR3 reads CASGVAYYEQYF. The CDR3 DNA is TGTGCCAGCGGGGTCGCTTACTACGAGCAGTACTTC.

Details on this clone: Because it lacks the conserved phenylalanine or tryptophan at the end, this CDR3 is likely a read error. No DNA is shown, since the ends of the CDR3 on it are uncertain; the CDR3 is the one TCRdb lists. The rearrangement links TRBV10-3 to TRBJ2-3; the table's D call TRBD2 went unverified against the DNA. Per germline, CDR1 ENHRY and CDR2 SYGVKD. The CDR3 length is 12 residues, termini included. The chain's CDR3 is CAISETREEVNY.

Only one count was recorded for this clone. The gene calls are TRBV5-4 and TRBJ2-3; possibly TRBD2 for D (5 bases). V lost 4 bases and J lost 0, with 12 bases in between. This CDR3 region has 15 residues. Germline CDR1 SGHNT, CDR2 YYREEE (reference sequence). The CDR3 nucleotides read TGTGCCAGCAGCCCTAAGGGAGACAGCACAGATACGCAGTATTTT. Its protein product is CASSPKGDSTDTQYF.

The gene calls are TRBV28 and TRBJ2-3, with 10 nucleotides matching TRBD2. Germline CDR1 MDHEN, CDR2 SYDVKM. J was trimmed by 4 bases and V by 4 bases; bases with no gene match: 14. The CDR3 extends over 18 amino acids. DNA of the CDR3: TGTGCCAGCAGTTCCCCGGACACAACTAGCGGGATTCCAGATACGCAGTATTTT. This sequence encodes CASSSPDTTSGIPDTQYF.